The clone carrying this TCR beta chain came up a few times. Its specificity is unknown. Each CDR3 protein is one row after TCRdb ran MiXCR on the reads. This sample has around 260,000 distinct CDR3 sequences, with around 8.7% found just once. The entry originates in a study of T cell repertoires in cytomegalovirus infection. Study in general: Evidence of both CMV infection and a matching HLA type came from public TCR beta signatures. Overall study findings and caveats: Clonotype analysis showed dominance of the ex vivo response by HLA-C-restricted CMV-specific TCR beta clonotypes.

The specimen was PBMCs. The sequence came from a human donor in good health (CMV status not recorded). Some clones in this sample may be carry-over from other donors' samples.

CDR3 residues: CASAREANYGYTF. CDR3 nucleotide sequence: TGTGCCAGTGCGAGGGAGGCCAACTATGGCTACACCTTC. This chain uses TRBV19 with TRBJ1-2; D remains unclear. There are 13 residues in the CDR3. The germline V and J ends were trimmed by 8 bases and 2 bases, with 12 bases remaining between them. Germline V gene sequence: CDR1 LNHDA, CDR2 SQIVND (reference sequence).